The next 10 T cell receptor beta chains were all read from a single sample in a study of blood T cell repertoires in COVID-19. The data were produced by immunoSEQ multiplex PCR, yet TCRdb's version contains in-frame clones alone and is incomplete. This table holds some 300,000 clones, 65% to 90% found once. Material for sequencing was peripheral blood. Receptor source: a woman in her seventies with COVID-19, enrolled during active disease.

This chain uses TRBV19 with TRBJ1-2; 9 nucleotides match TRBD1. J lost 8 bases, V lost 7 bases, and 8 bases had no gene match. CDR1 and CDR2 from the germline V gene are LNHDA and SQIVND (reference sequence). The length of the CDR3 is 13 residues. The CDR3 protein is CASNPGQGRGYTF. The CDR3 DNA is TGTGCCAGTAATCCGGGACAGGGAAGAGGCTACACCTTC.

V is TRBV5-6 and J is TRBJ2-5, with D maybe TRBD1 (6 bases). This CDR3 comprises 12 residues. Per the germline V gene, CDR1 is SGHDT and CDR2 is YYEEEE. V shed 6 bases and J shed 5 bases, with 11 bases lying between them. The CDR3 coding sequence is TGTGCCAGCACAGGGGTCCACGAGACCCAGTACTTC. Amino acid sequence: CASTGVHETQYF. The whole variable domain, filled in from reference TRBV5-6 and TRBJ2-5, reads DAGVTQSPTHLIKTRGQQVTLRCSPKSGHDTVSWYQQALGQGPQFIFQYYEEEERQRGNFPDRFSGHQFPNYSSELNVNALLLGDSALYLCASTGVHETQYFGPGTRLLVL.

This rearrangement joins TRBV29-1 to TRBJ2-1; TRBD2 might be the D (6 bases). Germline CDR1 is SQVTM and CDR2 is ANQGSEA. The V and J ends lost 6 bases and 9 bases respectively, with 21 bases between them. The CDR3 contains 14 residues. CDR3: CSVNRRAGYGEQFF. In nucleotides, the CDR3 is TGCAGCGTCAACAGGAGGGCAGGATACGGTGAGCAGTTCTTC.

The chain links TRBV28 to TRBJ1-5, with D maybe TRBD1 (5 bases). Germline V gives CDR1 MDHEN, CDR2 SYDVKM. The CDR3 sequence is 12 residues long. V lost 5 bases to trimming and J lost 6 bases, with 8 bases between them. The DNA for the CDR3 is TGTGCCAGCAGTCAACAGGCTCAGCCCCAGCATTTT. Protein sequence: CASSQQAQPQHF.

This chain uses TRBV10-3 with TRBJ2-7, with 10 bases lining up with TRBD1. The CDR3 loop spans 14 amino acids. Germline assignment: CDR1 ENHRY and CDR2 SYGVKD. V shed 6 bases, J shed 3 bases, and the junction held 5 bases outside the gene matches. For the CDR3, the DNA is TGTGCCATCAGCCGGGACAGGGGCCTCTACGAGCAGTACTTC. This codes for CAISRDRGLYEQYF.

The chain links TRBV11-2 to TRBJ2-2; 8 bases align to TRBD2. The CDR3 spans 16 residues. Germline loops: CDR1 SGHAT, CDR2 FQNNGV. Losses at the gene ends were 3 bases for V and 4 bases for J; bases not matched to a gene: 7. The CDR3 DNA reads as TGTGCCAGCAGCTTCCGGCGGGGGGAGCTCACCGGGGAGCTGTTTTTT. Encoded protein: CASSFRRGELTGELFF.

The rearrangement uses TRBV29-1 and TRBJ2-5; tentatively, D is TRBD2 (5 bases). The CDR3 runs to 13 residues. Germline V gene lookup returns CDR1 SQVTM and CDR2 ANQGSEA. The V and J ends lost 4 bases and 0 bases respectively, with 9 bases between them. The CDR3 spells CSVGGSDQETQYF. Here the CDR3 DNA reads TGCAGCGTTGGCGGGTCCGACCAAGAGACCCAGTACTTC. Looking up the rest from reference TRBV29-1 and TRBJ2-5 gives the full variable domain: SAVISQKPSRDICQRGTSLTIQCQVDSQVTMMFWYRQQPGQSLTLIATANQGSEATYESGFVIDKFPISRPNLTFSTLTVSNMSPEDSSIYLCSVGGSDQETQYFGPGTRLLVL.

This chain uses TRBV5-5 with TRBJ2-7; 8 bases align to TRBD1. Germline CDR1 and CDR2: SGHKS and YYEKEE (reference sequence). The ends lost 0 bases at V and 6 bases at J; junction bases unmatched: 5. CDR3 length: 14 amino acids. The CDR3 loop reads CASSLGQGNGEQYF. The CDR3 DNA follows: TGTGCCAGCAGCTTGGGACAGGGGAACGGCGAGCAGTACTTC.

This clone was observed a handful of times. The gene calls are TRBV18 and TRBJ1-1, with TRBD1 matching over 12 bases. Per the germline V gene, CDR1 is KGHSH and CDR2 is LQKENI. CDR3 length equals 16 residues. Trimming cost V 3 bases and J 4 bases; bases outside gene matches: 6. Here the CDR3 DNA reads TGTGCCAGCTCACCCGGGACAGGGGGCGCTGGCACTGAAGCTTTCTTT. Its protein is CASSPGTGGAGTEAFF. Filled out from reference TRBV18 and TRBJ1-1, the complete variable domain reads NAGVMQNPRHLVRRRGQEARLRCSPMKGHSHVYWYRQLPEEGLKFMVYLQKENIIDESGMPKERFSAEFPKEGPSILRIQQVVRGDSAAYFCASSPGTGGAGTEAFFGQGTRLTVV.

The genes are TRBV4-3 and TRBJ1-1; 12 bases are shared with TRBD1. The CDR3 is 16 amino acids. The V segment lost 3 bases and the J segment 5 bases; nucleotides outside the gene matches: 7. CDR1 and CDR2 (germline): LGHNA, YSLEER. This CDR3 reads CASSHPGTGGETEAFF. The CDR3 DNA sequence: TGCGCCAGCAGCCACCCCGGGACAGGGGGCGAGACTGAAGCTTTCTTT.